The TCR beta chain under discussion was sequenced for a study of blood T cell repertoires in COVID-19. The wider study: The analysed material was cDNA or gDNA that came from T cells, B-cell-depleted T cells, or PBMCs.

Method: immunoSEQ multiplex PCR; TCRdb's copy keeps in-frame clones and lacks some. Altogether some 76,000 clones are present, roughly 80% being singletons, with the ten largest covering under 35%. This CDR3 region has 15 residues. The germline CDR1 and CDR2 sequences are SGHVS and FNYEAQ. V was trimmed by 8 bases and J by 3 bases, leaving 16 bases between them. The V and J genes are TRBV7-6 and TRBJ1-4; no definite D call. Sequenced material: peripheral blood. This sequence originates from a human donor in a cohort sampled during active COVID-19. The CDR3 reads CASASSGSSNEKLFF. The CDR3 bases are TGTGCCAGCGCATCAAGTGGTAGCTCTAATGAAAAACTGTTTTTT.